This T cell receptor (beta chain) appears in the sequencing data of a study of Ad26.COV2.S vaccination and SARS-CoV-2 variants. The overall study: Recipients of Ad26.COV2.S got it intramuscularly, once or twice 56 days apart. General observations from the study: Overall T cell responses may have been underestimated by the analyses of TCR breadth and depth.

A note on this clone: Its matching antigen is unknown.

Using immunoSEQ multiplex PCR, the repertoire was profiled, and TCRdb retains in-frame clones only, with some absent. The sample records 350,000 to 450,000 clones, 80% to 90% being singletons. Treatment of the sample: roughly 19 received Ad26.COV2.S at low or high dose, single or two shots; 5 received placebo; per-sample allocation not given. The investigators took samples on day 63 after the first vaccine or placebo injection. This receptor was taken from a person aged 18-65 years who received the Ad26.COV2.S COVID-19 vaccine or a placebo. The sequences come from peripheral blood, collected in a trial of Ad26.COV2.S vaccine versus placebo.

As DNA, the CDR3 is TGTGCCAGCAGTGGACTCCGGGACAACGACGAGCAGTACTTC. Its translation is CASSGLRDNDEQYF. V is TRBV6-2 or TRBV6-3 and J is TRBJ2-7; tentative D call: TRBD1 (6 bases). This CDR3 region has 14 residues. Trimming took 5 bases from V and 5 from J, leaving 16 bases between them. The V gene's germline CDR1 is MNHEY and CDR2 SVGEGT.